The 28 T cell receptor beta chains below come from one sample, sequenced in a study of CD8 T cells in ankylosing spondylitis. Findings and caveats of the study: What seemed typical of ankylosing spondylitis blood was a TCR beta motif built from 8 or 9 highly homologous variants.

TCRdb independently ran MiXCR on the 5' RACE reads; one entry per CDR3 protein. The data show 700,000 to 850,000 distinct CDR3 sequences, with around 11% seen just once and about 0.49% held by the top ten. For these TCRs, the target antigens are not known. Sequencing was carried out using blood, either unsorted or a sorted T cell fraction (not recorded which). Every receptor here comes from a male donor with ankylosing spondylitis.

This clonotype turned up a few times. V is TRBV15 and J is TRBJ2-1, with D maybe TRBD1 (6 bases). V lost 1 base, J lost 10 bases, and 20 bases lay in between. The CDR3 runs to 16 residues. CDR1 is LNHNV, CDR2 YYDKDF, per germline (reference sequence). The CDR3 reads CATSRVLPIQGLEQFF. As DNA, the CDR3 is TGTGCCACCAGCAGAGTGTTACCTATCCAGGGGCTAGAGCAGTTCTTC.

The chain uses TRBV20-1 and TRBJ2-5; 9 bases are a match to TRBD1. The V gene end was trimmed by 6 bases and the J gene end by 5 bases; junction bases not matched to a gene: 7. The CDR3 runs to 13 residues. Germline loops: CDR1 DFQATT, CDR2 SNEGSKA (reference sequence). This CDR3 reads CSALGTGRETQYF. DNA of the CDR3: TGCAGTGCCCTGGGGACAGGGCGGGAGACCCAGTACTTC.

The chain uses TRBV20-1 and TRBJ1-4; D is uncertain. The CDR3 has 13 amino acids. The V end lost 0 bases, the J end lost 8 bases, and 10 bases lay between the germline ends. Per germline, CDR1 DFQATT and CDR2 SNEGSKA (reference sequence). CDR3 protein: CSARDPVQEKLFF. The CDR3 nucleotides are TGCAGTGCTAGAGATCCGGTCCAGGAAAAACTGTTTTTT.

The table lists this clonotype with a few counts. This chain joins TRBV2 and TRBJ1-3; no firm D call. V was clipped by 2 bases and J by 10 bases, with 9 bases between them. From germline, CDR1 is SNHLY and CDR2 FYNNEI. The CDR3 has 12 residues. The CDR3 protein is CASSEIGTTIYF. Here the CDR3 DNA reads TGTGCCAGCAGTGAAATAGGAACTACCATATATTTT.

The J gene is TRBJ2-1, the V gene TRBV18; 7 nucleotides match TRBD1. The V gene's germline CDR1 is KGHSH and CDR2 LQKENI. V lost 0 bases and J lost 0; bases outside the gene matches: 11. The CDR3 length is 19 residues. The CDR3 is CASSPPLGQLTSSYNEQFF. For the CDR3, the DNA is TGTGCCAGCTCACCACCTCTGGGACAGCTTACAAGCTCCTACAATGAGCAGTTCTTC. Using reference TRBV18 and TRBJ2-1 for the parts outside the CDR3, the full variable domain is NAGVMQNPRHLVRRRGQEARLRCSPMKGHSHVYWYRQLPEEGLKFMVYLQKENIIDESGMPKERFSAEFPKEGPSILRIQQVVRGDSAAYFCASSPPLGQLTSSYNEQFFGPGTRLTVL.

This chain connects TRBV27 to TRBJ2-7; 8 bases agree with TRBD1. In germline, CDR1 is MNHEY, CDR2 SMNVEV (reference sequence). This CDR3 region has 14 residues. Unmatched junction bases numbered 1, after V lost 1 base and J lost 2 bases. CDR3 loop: CASSLLGQAYEQYF. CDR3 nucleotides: TGTGCCAGCAGTTTATTGGGACAGGCCTACGAGCAGTACTTC.

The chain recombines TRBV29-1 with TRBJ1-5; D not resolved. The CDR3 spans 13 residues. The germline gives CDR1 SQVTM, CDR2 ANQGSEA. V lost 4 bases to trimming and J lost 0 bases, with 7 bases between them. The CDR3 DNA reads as TGCAGCGTTGCCCCGCATAGCAATCAGCCCCAGCATTTT. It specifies CSVAPHSNQPQHF.

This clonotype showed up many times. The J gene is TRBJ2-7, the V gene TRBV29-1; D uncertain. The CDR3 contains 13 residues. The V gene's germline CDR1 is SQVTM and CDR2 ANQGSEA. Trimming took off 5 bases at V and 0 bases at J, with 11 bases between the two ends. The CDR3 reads CSVRRQSSYEQYF. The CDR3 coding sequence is TGCAGCGTTCGACGGCAAAGCTCCTACGAGCAGTACTTC.

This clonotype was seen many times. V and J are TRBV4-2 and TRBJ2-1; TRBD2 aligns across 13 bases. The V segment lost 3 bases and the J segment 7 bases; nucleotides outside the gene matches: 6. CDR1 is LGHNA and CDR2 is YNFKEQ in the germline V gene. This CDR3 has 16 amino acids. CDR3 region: CASSQTLAGGRNEQFF. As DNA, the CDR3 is TGTGCCAGCAGCCAGACACTAGCGGGGGGGCGAAATGAGCAGTTCTTC.

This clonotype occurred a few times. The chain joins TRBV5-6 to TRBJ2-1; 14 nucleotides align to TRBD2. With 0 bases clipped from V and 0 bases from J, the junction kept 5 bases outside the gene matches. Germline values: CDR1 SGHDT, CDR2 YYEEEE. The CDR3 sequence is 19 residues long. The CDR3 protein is CASSLGLAGGPGSYNEQFF. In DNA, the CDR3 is TGTGCCAGCAGCTTGGGACTAGCGGGGGGGCCGGGCTCCTACAATGAGCAGTTCTTC.

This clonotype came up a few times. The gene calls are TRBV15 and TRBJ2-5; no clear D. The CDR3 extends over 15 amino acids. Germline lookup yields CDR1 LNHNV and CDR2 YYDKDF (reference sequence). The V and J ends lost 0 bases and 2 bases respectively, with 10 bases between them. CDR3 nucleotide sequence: TGTGCCACCAGCAGAGATCTCGCCAGTCAAGAGACCCAGTACTTC. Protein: CATSRDLASQETQYF.

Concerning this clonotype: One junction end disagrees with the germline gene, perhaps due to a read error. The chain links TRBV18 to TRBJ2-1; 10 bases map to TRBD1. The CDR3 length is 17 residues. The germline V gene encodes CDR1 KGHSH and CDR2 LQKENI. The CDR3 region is CASSPLPGQGTYNEQFF. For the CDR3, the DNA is TGTGCCAGCTCACCACTCCCGGGACAGGGGACCTATAATGAGCAGTTCTTC.

This chain's CDR3 is CASRLQAYNEQFF. Written as DNA, the CDR3 is TGTGCCAGCAGACTACAGGCCTACAATGAGCAGTTCTTC. The J gene is TRBJ2-1, the V gene TRBV6-1, with D possibly matching TRBD1 (5 bases). This CDR3 comprises 13 residues. Germline CDR1 is MNHNS and CDR2 is SASEGT. V was cut by 6 bases and J by 2 bases, with 8 bases left in between.

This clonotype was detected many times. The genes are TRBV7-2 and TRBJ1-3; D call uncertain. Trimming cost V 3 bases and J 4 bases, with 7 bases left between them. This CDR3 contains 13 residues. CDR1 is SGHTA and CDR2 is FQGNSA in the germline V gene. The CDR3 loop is CASSLDRGNTIYF. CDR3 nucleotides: TGTGCCAGCAGCTTGGACCGCGGAAACACCATATATTTT. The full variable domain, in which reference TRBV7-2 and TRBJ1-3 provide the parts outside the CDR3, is GAGVSQSPSNKVTEKGKDVELRCDPISGHTALYWYRQSLGQGLEFLIYFQGNSAPDKSGLPSDRFSAERTGGSVSTLTIQRTQQEDSAVYLCASSLDRGNTIYFGEGSWLTVV.

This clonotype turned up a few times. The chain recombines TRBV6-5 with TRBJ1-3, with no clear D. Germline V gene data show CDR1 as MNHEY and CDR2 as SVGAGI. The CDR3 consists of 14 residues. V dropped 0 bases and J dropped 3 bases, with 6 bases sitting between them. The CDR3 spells CASSYSRDGNTIYF. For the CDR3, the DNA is TGTGCCAGCAGTTACTCGAGAGATGGAAACACCATATATTTT.

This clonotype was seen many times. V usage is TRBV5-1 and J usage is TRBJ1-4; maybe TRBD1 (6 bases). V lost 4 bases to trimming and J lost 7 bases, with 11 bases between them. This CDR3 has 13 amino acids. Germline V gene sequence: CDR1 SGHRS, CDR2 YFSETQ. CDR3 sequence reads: CASSRGFGEKLFF. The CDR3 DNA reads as TGCGCCAGCAGCAGGGGGTTTGGTGAAAAACTGTTTTTT.

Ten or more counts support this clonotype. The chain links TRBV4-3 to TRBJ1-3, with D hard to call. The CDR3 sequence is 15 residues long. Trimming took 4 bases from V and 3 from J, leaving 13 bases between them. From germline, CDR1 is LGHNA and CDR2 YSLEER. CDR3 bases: TGCGCCAGCAGCCTGGGAGCCTGGGATGGAAACACCATATATTTT. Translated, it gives CASSLGAWDGNTIYF.

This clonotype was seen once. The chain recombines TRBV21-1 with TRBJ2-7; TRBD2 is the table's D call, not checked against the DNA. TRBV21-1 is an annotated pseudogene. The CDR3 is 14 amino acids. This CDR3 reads CASGGLAGSYEQYF. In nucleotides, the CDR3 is TGTGCCAGCGGAGGGCTAGCGGGGTCCTACGAGCAGTACTTC.

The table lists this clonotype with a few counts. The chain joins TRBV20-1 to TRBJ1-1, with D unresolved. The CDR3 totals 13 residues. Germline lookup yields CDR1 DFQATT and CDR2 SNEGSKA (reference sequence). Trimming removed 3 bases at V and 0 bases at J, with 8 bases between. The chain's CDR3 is CSASSVLNTEAFF. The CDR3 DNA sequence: TGCAGTGCTAGTTCGGTGTTGAACACTGAAGCTTTCTTT.

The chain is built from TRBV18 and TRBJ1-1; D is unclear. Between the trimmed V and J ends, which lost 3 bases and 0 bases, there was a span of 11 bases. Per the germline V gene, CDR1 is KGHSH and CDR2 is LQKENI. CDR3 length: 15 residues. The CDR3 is CASSPVMYMNTEAFF. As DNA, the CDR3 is TGTGCCAGCTCACCGGTAATGTATATGAACACTGAAGCTTTCTTT.

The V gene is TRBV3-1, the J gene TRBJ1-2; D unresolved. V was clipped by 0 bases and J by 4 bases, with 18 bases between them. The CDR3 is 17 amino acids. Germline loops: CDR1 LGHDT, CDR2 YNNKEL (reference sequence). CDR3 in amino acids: CASSQDLGGSFLYGYTF. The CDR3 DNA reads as TGTGCCAGCAGCCAAGATCTCGGCGGATCTTTCCTCTATGGCTACACCTTC.

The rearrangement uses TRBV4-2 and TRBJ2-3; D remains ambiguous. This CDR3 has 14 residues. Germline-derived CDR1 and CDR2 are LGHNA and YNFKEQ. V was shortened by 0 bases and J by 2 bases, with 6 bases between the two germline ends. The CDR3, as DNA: TGTGCCAGCAGCCAAGAGTTTAACACAGATACGCAGTATTTT. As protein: CASSQEFNTDTQYF.

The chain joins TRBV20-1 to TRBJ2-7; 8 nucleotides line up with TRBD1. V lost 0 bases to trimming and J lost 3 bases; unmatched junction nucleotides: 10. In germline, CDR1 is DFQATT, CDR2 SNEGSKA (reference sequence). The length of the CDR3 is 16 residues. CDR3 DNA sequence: TGCAGTGCTAGAGATTACGGGGGCAGGGGGCGCTACGAGCAGTACTTC. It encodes CSARDYGGRGRYEQYF.

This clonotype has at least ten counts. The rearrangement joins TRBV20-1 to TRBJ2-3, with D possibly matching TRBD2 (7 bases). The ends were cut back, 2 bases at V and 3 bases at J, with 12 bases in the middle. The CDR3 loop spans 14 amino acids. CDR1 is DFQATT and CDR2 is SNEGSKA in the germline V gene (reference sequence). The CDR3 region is CSARFGGRTDTQYF. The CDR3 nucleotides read TGCAGTGCTAGATTCGGGGGGCGGACAGATACGCAGTATTTT.

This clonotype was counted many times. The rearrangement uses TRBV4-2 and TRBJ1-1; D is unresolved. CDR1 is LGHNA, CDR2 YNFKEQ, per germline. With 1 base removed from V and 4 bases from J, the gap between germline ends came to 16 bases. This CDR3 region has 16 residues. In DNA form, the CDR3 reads TGTGCCAGCAGCCAAGGGGGAAGATTGGGCAGCACTGAAGCTTTCTTT. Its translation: CASSQGGRLGSTEAFF.

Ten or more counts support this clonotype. This CDR3 is CASSRDPSSTDTQYF. The CDR3 DNA follows: TGCGCCAGCAGCCGGGACCCTTCTAGCACAGATACGCAGTATTTT. The chain employs TRBV5-1 and TRBJ2-3, with D perhaps given as TRBD1 or TRBD2 (5 bases each). Trimming shortened V by 4 bases and J by 0 bases, and 12 bases separated the two germline ends. Germline V gives CDR1 SGHRS, CDR2 YFSETQ. There are 15 residues in the CDR3.

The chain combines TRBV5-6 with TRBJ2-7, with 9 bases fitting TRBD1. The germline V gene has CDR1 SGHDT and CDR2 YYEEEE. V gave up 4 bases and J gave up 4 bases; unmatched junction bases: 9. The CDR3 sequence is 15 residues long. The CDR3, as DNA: TGTGCCAGCAGCCAACTGGGACAGGGCTGGTACGAGCAGTACTTC. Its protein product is CASSQLGQGWYEQYF.

As DNA, the CDR3 is TGCAGTACCTTAGCGGGAGGGCCTTACGAGCAGTACTTC. It translates to CSTLAGGPYEQYF. This chain joins TRBV20-1 and TRBJ2-7; 11 nucleotides line up with TRBD2. The CDR3 contains 13 residues. V trimming: 8 bases; J trimming: 4 bases; junction bases outside the gene matches: 7. Germline V gene lookup returns CDR1 DFQATT and CDR2 SNEGSKA (reference sequence).